This T cell receptor (beta chain) was recorded in a study of T cell responses to AZD1222 COVID-19 vaccine. Regarding the study as a whole: Per reports, nearly half of all spike-specific TCRs target regions that are unmutated in variants.

V was clipped by 3 bases and J by 8 bases, with 17 bases between them. The length of the CDR3 is 14 residues. In germline, CDR1 is SGDLS, CDR2 YYNGEE. In the case of this clone: Antigen specificity is unknown.

Clones were sequenced by immunoSEQ multiplex PCR, and TCRdb holds only the in-frame ones, with some missing. The data show hundreds of thousands of clones, 85% to 95% seen once. This TCR was sampled from an adult in good health. Specimen: peripheral blood, collected on day 0 of MenACWY control vaccination. The J gene is TRBJ1-2, the V gene TRBV9; the D gene is possibly TRBD1 (6 bases). The CDR3, as DNA: TGTGCCAGCAGCGAAGAAACAGGGTTCAGGGGCTACACCTTC. It yields the protein CASSEETGFRGYTF.